This T cell receptor (beta chain) was observed in a study of cytomegalovirus exposure and HLA in healthy donors. Study results and limitations: Some TCR beta chains (164 of them) were listed as cytomegalovirus-associated. Excluded: some indistinguishable V segments such as TRBV6-2 and TRBV6-3. Productive status was seen about 90% or about 30% of the time for most TCR beta V segments in an earlier analysis. HLA alleles were associated with 16,951 TCR beta sequences in a later analysis at 0.05 false discovery rate.

Researchers ran the PCR with 60 Vbeta and 13 Jbeta primers. TCRdb's copy holds only in-frame clones and misses some; the assay was immunoSEQ multiplex PCR. The sample has around 44,000 clones, around 87% seen once. The CDR3 has 14 residues. V shed 6 bases and J 4 bases; nucleotides not matched to a gene: 8. Per germline, CDR1 MDHEN and CDR2 SYDVKM. With respect to this clone: Its antigen is as yet unknown.

The sample comprised PBMCs. The clonotype originates from a woman aged 40-49 years in good health and CMV-seropositive. The genes are TRBV28 and TRBJ1-1; 7 nucleotides agree with TRBD1. CDR3 in amino acids: CASRPTGPRTEAFF. The CDR3 nucleotides read TGTGCCAGCAGACCGACAGGGCCTCGCACTGAAGCTTTCTTT.